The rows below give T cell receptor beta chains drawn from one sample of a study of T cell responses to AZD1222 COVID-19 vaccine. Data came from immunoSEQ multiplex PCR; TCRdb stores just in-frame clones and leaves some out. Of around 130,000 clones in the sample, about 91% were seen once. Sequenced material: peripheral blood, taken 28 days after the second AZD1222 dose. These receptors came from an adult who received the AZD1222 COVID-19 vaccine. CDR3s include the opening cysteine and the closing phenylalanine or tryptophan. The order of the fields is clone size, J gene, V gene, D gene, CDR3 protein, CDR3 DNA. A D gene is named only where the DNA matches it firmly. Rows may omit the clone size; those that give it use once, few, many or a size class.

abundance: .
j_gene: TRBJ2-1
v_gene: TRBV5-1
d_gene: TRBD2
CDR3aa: CASRLAGASYNEQFF
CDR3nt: TGCGCCAGCAGACTAGCGGGGGCCTCCTACAATGAGCAGTTCTTC

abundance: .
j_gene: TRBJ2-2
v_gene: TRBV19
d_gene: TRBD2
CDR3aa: CATLSPQFGLTSAGELFF
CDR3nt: TGTGCCACCCTATCTCCTCAGTTTGGGCTGACTAGCGCCGGGGAGCTGTTTTTT

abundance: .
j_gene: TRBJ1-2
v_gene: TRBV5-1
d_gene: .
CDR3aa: CASRVWGDSYGYTF
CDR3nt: TGCGCCAGCAGGGTTTGGGGGGATAGCTATGGCTACACCTTC

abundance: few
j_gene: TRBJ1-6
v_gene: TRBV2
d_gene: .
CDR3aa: CASSDEYNSPLHF
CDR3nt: TGTGCCAGCAGTGATGAGTATAATTCACCCCTCCACTTT

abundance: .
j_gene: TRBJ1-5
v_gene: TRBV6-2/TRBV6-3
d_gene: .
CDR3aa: CASSRGGTNQPQHF
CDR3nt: TGTGCCAGCAGTCGGGGGGGGACCAATCAGCCCCAGCATTTT

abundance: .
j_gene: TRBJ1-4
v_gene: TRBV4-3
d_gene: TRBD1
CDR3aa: CASSQDRGQGNEKLFF
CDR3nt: TGCGCCAGCAGCCAAGATCGAGGACAGGGGAATGAAAAACTGTTTTTT

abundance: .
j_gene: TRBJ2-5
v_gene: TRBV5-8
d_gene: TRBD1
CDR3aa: CASSLGGDSYPQETQYF
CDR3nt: TGTGCCAGCAGCTTGGGAGGGGACAGTTACCCCCAAGAGACCCAGTACTTC

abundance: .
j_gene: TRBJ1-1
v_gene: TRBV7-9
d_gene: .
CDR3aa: CASSLRGEGAEAFF
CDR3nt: TGTGCCAGCAGCTTACGGGGGGAAGGAGCTGAAGCTTTCTTT

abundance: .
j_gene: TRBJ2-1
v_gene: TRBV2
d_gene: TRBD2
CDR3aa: CASSVETSGPYNEQFF
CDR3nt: TGTGCCAGCAGTGTTGAGACTAGCGGTCCCTACAATGAGCAGTTCTTC

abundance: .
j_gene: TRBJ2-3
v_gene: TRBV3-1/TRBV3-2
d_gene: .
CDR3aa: CASSQGAVPDTQYF
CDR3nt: TGTGCCAGCAGCCAAGGGGCAGTACCAGATACGCAGTATTTT

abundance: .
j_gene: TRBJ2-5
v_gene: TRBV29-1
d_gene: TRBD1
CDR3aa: CSGRGQPQETQYF
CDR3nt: TGCAGCGGCCGGGGACAGCCCCAAGAGACCCAGTACTTC

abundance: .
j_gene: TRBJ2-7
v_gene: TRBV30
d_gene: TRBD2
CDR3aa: CAWSVLSGGGSYEQYF
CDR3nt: TGTGCCTGGAGTGTACTTAGCGGGGGGGGCTCCTACGAGCAGTACTTC

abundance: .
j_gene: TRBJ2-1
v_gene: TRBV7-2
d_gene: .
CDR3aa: CASSLSLDYNEQFF
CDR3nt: TGTGCCAGCAGCTTGTCACTAGATTACAATGAGCAGTTCTTC

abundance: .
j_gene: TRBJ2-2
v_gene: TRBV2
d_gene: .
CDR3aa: CASEVGGLGIANTGELFF
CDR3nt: TGTGCCAGCGAAGTCGGGGGACTCGGGATAGCGAACACCGGGGAGCTGTTTTTT

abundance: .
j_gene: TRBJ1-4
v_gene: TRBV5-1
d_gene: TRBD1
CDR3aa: CASSSTGDNEKLFF
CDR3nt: TGCGCCAGCAGCTCGACAGGGGATAATGAAAAACTGTTTTTT

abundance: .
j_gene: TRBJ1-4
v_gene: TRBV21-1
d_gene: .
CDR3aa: CASSESRGLSPRYEKLFF
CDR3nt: TGTGCCAGCAGCGAGAGCCGGGGGTTGAGCCCCCGTTATGAAAAACTGTTTTTT

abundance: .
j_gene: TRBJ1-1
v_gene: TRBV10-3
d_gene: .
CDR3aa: CATGTPMNTEAFF
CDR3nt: TGTGCCACCGGGACACCAATGAACACTGAAGCTTTCTTT

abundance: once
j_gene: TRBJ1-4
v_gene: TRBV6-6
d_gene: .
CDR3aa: CASSYGANEKLFF
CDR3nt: TGTGCCAGCAGTTATGGGGCTAATGAAAAACTGTTTTTT

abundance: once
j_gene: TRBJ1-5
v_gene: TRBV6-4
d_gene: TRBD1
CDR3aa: CASSPAGGYCSNQPQHF
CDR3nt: TGTGCCAGCAGCCCGGCAGGGGGCTATTGTAGCAATCAGCCCCAGCATTTT

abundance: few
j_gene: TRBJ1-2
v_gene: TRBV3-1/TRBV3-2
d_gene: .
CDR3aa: CASSQDLGGYYGYTF
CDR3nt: TGTGCCAGCAGCCAAGATCTTGGCGGCTACTATGGCTACACCTTC

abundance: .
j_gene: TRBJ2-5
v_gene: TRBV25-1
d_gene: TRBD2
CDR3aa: CASRQYSGGTQYF
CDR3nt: TGTGCCAGCAGACAATATAGCGGGGGGACCCAGTACTTC

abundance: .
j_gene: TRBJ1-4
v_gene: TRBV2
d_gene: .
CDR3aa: CASSEGLGRAAEGEKLFF
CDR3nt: TGTGCCAGCAGTGAAGGGCTGGGAAGGGCCGCCGAAGGGGAAAAACTGTTTTTT

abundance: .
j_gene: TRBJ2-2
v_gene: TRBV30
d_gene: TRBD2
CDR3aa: CAWATSGPLGGELFF
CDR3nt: TGTGCCTGGGCGACTAGCGGGCCCTTGGGCGGGGAGCTGTTTTTT

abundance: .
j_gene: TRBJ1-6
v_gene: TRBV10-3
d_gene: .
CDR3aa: CAISPRGQGDSPLHF
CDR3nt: TGTGCCATCAGTCCCCGGGGGCAGGGTGATTCACCCCTCCACTTT

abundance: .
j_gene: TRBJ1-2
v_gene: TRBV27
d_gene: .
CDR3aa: CASSFSARANYGYTF
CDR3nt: TGTGCCAGCAGTTTCTCGGCTAGGGCGAACTATGGCTACACCTTC

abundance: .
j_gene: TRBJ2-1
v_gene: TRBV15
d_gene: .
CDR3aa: CATSRDGRNEQFF
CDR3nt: TGTGCCACCAGCAGAGACGGCCGCAATGAGCAGTTCTTC